This T cell receptor beta chain was observed in a study of beta chain features in type 1 diabetes. General study findings and limits: Shorter TCRB CDR3s, moderately but significantly so, were found in Type 1 diabetes patients in all four CD4+ subsets. Researchers reported that naive, central memory and Treg TCRB repertoires appeared more similar in patients than in healthy donors.

Purity exceeding 98% was reached by all sorted populations. This clone was seen a handful of times. Its antigen is undetermined. CDR3 length: 15 amino acids. Germline V gene data show CDR1 as MNHEY and CDR2 as SVGAGI. J lost 7 bases, V lost 8 bases, and 8 bases had no gene match. Isolated RNA was reverse transcribed in full, so expressed TCRB transcripts were sequenced. Libraries were prepared by immunoSEQ multiplex PCR; TCRdb keeps only in-frame clonotypes and omits some of them. The sample carries 970,000 or so clones, 17% recorded once. This TCR came from a woman under 30 in good health. Sample: naive CD4+ T cells from blood. The chain is built from TRBV6-5 and TRBJ2-1; 13 nucleotides align to TRBD2. The CDR3 protein is CASRLLAGGSNEQFF. Here the CDR3 DNA reads TGTGCCAGCCGGTTACTAGCGGGAGGGTCGAATGAGCAGTTCTTC.